This T cell receptor beta chain was sequenced for a study of blood T cell repertoires in COVID-19. The overall study: Both acute and convalescent COVID-19 samples were obtained from the United States, Italy and Spain. PBMCs, B-cell-depleted T cells, or T cells provided the cDNA or gDNA that made up the material.

All enrollees were about 18 to 90 years old and from 20 to 25 US areas. CDR1 and CDR2 (germline): MDHEN, SYDVKM. Trimming stripped 3 bases from V and 6 bases from J, with 15 bases between. The CDR3 has 15 residues. In the study's own analysis: Amplified reference gene primers provided the basis for estimating nucleated cell counts. Clones were sequenced by immunoSEQ multiplex PCR, and TCRdb holds only the in-frame ones, with some missing. The D gene and trimming were derived from the DNA, and the V and J assignments and clone size from that table. The data hold approximately 260,000 clones, with about 87% observed a single time. Only one count was recorded for this clone.

The chain is built from TRBV28 and TRBJ2-4; D possibly corresponds to TRBD2 (6 bases). The sequencing sample was made of PBMCs or T cells enriched from blood (not recorded which). The TCR was taken from a woman in her 40s with acute COVID-19. In DNA, the CDR3 is TGTGCCAGCAGTTTCACGGGAGAACGATCAAACATTCAGTACTTC. Translated: CASSFTGERSNIQYF.